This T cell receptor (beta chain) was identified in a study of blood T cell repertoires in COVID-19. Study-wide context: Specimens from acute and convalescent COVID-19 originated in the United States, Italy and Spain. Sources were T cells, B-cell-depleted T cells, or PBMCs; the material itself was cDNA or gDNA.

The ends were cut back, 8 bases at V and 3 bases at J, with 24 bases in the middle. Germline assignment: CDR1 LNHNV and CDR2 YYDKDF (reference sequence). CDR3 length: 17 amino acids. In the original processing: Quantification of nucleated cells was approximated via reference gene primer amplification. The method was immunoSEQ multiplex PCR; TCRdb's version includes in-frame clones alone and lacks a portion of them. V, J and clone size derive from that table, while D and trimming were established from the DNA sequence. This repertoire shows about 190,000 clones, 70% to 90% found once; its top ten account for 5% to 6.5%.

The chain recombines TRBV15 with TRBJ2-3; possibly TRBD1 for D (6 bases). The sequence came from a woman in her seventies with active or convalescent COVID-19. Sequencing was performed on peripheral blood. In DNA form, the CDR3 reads TGTGCCACCCCAACTCCGGCACAGGGTTACGGGACAGATACGCAGTATTTT. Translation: CATPTPAQGYGTDTQYF.